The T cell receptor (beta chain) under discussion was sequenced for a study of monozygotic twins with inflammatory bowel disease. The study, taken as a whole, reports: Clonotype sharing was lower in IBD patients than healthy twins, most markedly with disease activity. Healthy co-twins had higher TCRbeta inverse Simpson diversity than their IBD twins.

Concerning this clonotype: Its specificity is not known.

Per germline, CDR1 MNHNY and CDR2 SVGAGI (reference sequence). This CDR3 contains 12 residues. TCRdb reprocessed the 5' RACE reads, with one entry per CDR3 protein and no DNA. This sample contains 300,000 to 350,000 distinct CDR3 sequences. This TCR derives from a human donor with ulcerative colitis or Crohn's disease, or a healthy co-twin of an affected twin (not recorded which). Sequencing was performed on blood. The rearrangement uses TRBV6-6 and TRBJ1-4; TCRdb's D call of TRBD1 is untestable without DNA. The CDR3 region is CAAYGQGEKLFF.